This T cell receptor (beta chain) emerged from a study of naive CD8 T cells in extremely preterm neonates (dated by TCRdb to 2017 to 2019). Notes on the research overall: The abstract gives the adult participants' age range as 25-50 years, whereas the methods give 20-50 years. Sorted naive CD8+ T cells from four age groups (extremely preterm neonates, term neonates, young children and adults) were used in the study to compare TCRbeta CDR3 repertoires. General findings and caveats noted by the study authors: Preterm neonates shared more CDR3 nucleotide sequences (about 2.7%) than term neonates (roughly 0.4%), young children (0.03%) and adults (0.01%). To track T cell development within individuals, the authors urged prospective longitudinal studies of preterm and term neonates. Preterm neonates showed significantly lower iChao1 richness than every other age group (p < 0.05) along with an even clone distribution, indicating a less rich repertoire. The authors noted a small sample size and variable productive template counts among preterm samples as limitations. Preterm CDR3s were shorter, with fewer N additions and less junctional trimming, and were closer to germline than those of older groups.

Of note for this clone: Its antigen remains undetermined. One base away there is no much larger clone; base qualities are not given.

From the germline V gene (reference sequence), CDR1 is GTSNPN and CDR2 is SVGIG. At the junction V is shortened by 3 bases and J by 0 bases; bases outside the gene matches: 14. Counted from cysteine to phenylalanine, this CDR3 has 17 amino acids. Left in the record is the CDR3 DNA by itself, 51 bases read in frame from the first base. The peripheral blood donors were five healthy children aged roughly 15-60 months who were having elective routine surgery, plus five healthy nonsmoking adults. A FACSAria III cell sorter was used to sort live, Annexin V-negative naive CD8+ T cells (CD3+CD8+CD45RA+CCR7+). Each sample yielded between roughly 19,000 and 110,000 sorted naive CD8+ T cells. Ficoll-Paque density gradient centrifugation of diluted blood was used to isolate mononuclear cells. Before sorting, mononuclear cells were cryopreserved in about 10% DMSO plus 90% FBS and kept long term at -150 degrees C. After thawing, the cells were stained with Annexin V and with antibodies against CD3, CD8, CCR7 and CD45RA. The DNeasy Blood and Tissue Kit was used to extract genomic DNA from snap-frozen pellets of sorted cells.

TCRbeta CDR3 regions were amplified from genomic DNA by a two-step, bias-controlled multiplex PCR. The multiplex PCR used primers specific for every TRBV and TRBJ gene segment. The immunoSEQ Assay was used to generate TCRbeta repertoire data. Per the original workflow: To merge closely related sequences, reads went through filtering and clustering using a relative-frequency ratio and a modified nearest-neighbor algorithm. IMGT annotation was the basis for assigning V, D and J genes to CDR3 sequences. Template counts were quantified against synthetic TCR CDR3 analog sequences and normalized for PCR amplification bias. Analyses were restricted to unique productive sequences, meaning in-frame CDR3 sequences without stop codons. The immunoSEQ Analyzer software was used to compute clonality, defined as 1 minus Pielou's evenness, and iChao1 richness. Statistical tests were run in JMP, with either Student's t-test or a non-parametric test chosen according to Shapiro-Wilk normality results. TCRdb carries this immuneACCESS record with in-frame sequences only. Its versions omit some clonotypes, under half of them owing to an unresolved V gene in the studies checked, with the rest unexplained. V, J and clone size derive from that table, while D and trimming were established from the DNA sequence. The sample records about 5,900 clones, 95% to 98% of which are singletons. The biggest ten clones account for roughly 1.2% of the sample.

The receptor chain draws on TRBV30 and TRBJ2-7; 7 middle bases align to TRBD1. What was sequenced was naive CD8+ T cells from blood. This receptor was obtained from a human donor in good health. The CDR3 amino acid sequence is: CAWSPGTDGRSSYEQYF. The DNA is TGTGCCTGGAGCCCCGGGACAGATGGAAGGAGCTCCTACGAGCAGTACTTC.